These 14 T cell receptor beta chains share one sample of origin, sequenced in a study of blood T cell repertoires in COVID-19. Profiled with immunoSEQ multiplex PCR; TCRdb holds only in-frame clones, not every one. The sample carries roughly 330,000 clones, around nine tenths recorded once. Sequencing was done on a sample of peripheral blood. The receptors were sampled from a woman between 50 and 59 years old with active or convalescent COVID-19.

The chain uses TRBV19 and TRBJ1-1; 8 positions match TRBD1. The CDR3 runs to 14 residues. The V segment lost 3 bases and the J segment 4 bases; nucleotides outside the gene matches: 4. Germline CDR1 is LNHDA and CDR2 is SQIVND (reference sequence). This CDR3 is CASSMITGGTEAFF. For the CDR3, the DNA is TGTGCCAGTAGTATGATTACAGGGGGCACTGAAGCTTTCTTT.

CDR3 residues: CASSAETGGYGYTF. CDR3 DNA sequence: TGTGCCAGCAGTGCCGAGACAGGGGGCTATGGCTACACCTTC. This chain joins TRBV6-4 and TRBJ1-2; 9 bases agree with TRBD1. The junction had 4 bases not matched to a gene; V was cut back by 4 bases and J by 4 bases. The CDR3 runs 14 residues. CDR1 and CDR2 (germline): MRHNA, SNTAGT.

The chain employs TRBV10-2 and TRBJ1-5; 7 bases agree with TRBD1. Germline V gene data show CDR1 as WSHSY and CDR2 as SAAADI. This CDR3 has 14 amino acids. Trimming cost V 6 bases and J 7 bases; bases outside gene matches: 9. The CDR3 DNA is TGCGCCAGCAGAGGAGCTGACAGGGCCCAGCCCCAGCATTTT. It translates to CASRGADRAQPQHF.

CDR3 protein: CASSRHFAGGQETQYF. CDR3 DNA sequence: TGCGCCAGCAGCCGTCATTTCGCGGGAGGGCAAGAGACCCAGTACTTC. The chain combines TRBV4-3 with TRBJ2-5; 9 bases fit TRBD2. The J segment lost 2 bases and the V segment lost 4 bases, leaving 8 bases of the junction unmatched. The CDR3 runs 16 residues. Germline lookup yields CDR1 LGHNA and CDR2 YSLEER.

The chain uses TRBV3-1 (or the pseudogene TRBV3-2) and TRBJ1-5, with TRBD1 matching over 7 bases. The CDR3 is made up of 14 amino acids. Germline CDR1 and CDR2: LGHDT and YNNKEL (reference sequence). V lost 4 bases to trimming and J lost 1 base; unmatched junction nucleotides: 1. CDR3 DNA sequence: TGTGCCAGCAGCCCGGGACAGAGCAATCAGCCCCAGCATTTT. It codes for CASSPGQSNQPQHF.

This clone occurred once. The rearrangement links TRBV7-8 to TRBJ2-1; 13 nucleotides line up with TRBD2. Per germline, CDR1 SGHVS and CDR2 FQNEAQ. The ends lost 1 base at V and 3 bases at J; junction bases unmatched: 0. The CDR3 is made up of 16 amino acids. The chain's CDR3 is CASSLGTSGGYNEQFF. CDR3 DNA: TGTGCCAGCAGCTTAGGGACTAGCGGGGGCTACAATGAGCAGTTCTTC.

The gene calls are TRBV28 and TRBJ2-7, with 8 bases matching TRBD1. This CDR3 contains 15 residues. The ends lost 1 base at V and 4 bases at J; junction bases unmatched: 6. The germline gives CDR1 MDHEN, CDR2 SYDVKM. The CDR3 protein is CASSLFPGGEYEQYF. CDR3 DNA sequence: TGTGCCAGCAGTTTATTTCCAGGGGGCGAGTACGAGCAGTACTTC.

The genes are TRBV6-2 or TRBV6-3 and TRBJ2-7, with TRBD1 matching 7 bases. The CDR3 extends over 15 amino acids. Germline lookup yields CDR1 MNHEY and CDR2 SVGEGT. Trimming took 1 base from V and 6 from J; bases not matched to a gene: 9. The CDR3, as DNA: TGTGCCAGCAGTTACTTATCGACAGGGCTGTCCGAGCAGTACTTC. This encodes CASSYLSTGLSEQYF.

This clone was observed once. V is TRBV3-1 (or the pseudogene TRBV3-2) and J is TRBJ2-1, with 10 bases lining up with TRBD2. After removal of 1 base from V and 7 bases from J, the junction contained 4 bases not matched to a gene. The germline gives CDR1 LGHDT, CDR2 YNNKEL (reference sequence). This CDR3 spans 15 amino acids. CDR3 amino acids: CASSQGASGSNEQFF. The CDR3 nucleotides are TGTGCCAGCAGCCAAGGGGCTAGCGGGAGTAATGAGCAGTTCTTC.

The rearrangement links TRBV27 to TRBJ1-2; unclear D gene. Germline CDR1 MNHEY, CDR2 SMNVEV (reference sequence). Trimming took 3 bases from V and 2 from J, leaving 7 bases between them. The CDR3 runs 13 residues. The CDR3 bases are TGTGCCAGCAGTTTCTCGGGGAACTATGGCTACACCTTC. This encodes CASSFSGNYGYTF.

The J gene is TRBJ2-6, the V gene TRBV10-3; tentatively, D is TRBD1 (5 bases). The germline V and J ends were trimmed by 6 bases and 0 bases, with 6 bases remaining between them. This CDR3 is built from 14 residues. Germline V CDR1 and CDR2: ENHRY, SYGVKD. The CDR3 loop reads CAIRGDSGANVLTF. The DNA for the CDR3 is TGTGCCATCAGAGGGGACTCTGGGGCCAACGTCCTGACTTTC.

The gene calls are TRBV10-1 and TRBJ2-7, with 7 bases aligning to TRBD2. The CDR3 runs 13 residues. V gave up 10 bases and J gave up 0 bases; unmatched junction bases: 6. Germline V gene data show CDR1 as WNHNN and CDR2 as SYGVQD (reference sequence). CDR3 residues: CATRAGSSYEQYF. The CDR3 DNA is TGCGCCACCCGAGCGGGGAGCTCCTACGAGCAGTACTTC.

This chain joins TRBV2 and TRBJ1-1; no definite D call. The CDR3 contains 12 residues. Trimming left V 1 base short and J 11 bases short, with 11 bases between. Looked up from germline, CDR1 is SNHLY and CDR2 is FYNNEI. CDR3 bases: TGTGCCAGCAGTGAAGGGAGTCGGAGGGCTTTCTTT. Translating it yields CASSEGSRRAFF.

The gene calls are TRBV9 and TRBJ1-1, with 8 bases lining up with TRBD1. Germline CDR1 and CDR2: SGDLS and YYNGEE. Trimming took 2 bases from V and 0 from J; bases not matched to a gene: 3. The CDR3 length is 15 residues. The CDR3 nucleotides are TGTGCCAGCAGCGTCGGGGACAGGATGAACACTGAAGCTTTCTTT. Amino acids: CASSVGDRMNTEAFF.